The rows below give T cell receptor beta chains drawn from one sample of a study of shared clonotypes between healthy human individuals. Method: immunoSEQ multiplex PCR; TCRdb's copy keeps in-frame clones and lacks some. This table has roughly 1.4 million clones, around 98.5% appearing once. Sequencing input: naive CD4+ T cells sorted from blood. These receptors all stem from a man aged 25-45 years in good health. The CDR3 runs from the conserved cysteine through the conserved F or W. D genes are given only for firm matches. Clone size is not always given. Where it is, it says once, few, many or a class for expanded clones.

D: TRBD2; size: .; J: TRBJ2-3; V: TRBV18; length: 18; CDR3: CASSPLGLAGVGTDTQYF; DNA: TGTGCCAGCTCACCACTCGGACTAGCGGGAGTAGGGACAGATACGCAGTATTTT
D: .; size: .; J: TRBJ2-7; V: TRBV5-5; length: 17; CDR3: CASSLDPQAERYYEQYF; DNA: TGTGCCAGCAGCTTGGATCCCCAAGCGGAGAGGTACTACGAGCAGTACTTC
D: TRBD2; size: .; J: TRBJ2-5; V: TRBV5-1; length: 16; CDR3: CASSFPSGSRQETQYF; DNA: TGCGCCAGCAGCTTCCCTAGCGGGAGTAGGCAAGAGACCCAGTACTTC
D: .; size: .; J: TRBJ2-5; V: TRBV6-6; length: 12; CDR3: CASSRLQETQYF; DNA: TGTGCCAGCAGCAGGTTGCAAGAGACCCAGTACTTC
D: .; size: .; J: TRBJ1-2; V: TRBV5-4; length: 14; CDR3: CASSLGGSERGYTF; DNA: TGTGCCAGCAGCTTGGGGGGGTCCGAAAGGGGCTACACCTTC
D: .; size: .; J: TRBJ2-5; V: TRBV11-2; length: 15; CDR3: CASSSFRGSGETQYF; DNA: TGTGCCAGCAGCTCCTTCAGGGGCTCGGGAGAGACCCAGTACTTC
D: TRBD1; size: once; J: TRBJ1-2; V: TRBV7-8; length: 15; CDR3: CASSLIRDSLYGYTF; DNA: TGTGCCAGCAGCTTAATTCGGGACAGCCTCTATGGCTACACCTTC
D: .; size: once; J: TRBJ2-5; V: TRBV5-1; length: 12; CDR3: CASSTFQETQYF; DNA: TGCGCCAGCAGCACGTTCCAAGAGACCCAGTACTTC
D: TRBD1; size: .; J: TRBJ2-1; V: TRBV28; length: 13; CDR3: CASGTGTYNEQFF; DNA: TGTGCCAGCGGGACAGGGACTTACAATGAGCAGTTCTTC
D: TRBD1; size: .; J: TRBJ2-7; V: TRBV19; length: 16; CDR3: CASSRLSGQGNYEQYF; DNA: TGTGCCAGTAGCCGACTCTCGGGACAGGGGAACTACGAGCAGTACTTC
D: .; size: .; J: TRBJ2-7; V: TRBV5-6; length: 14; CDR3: CASSLEGTSYEQYF; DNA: TGTGCCAGCAGCTTGGAAGGGACTTCCTACGAGCAGTACTTC
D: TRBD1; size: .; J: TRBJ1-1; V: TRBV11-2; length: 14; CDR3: CASSGRQGVTEAFF; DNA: TGTGCCAGCAGCGGGAGACAGGGAGTCACTGAAGCTTTCTTT
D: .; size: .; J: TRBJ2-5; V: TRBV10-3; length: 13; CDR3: CATGRDSQETQYF; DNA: TGTGCCACCGGCCGGGACTCTCAAGAGACCCAGTACTTC
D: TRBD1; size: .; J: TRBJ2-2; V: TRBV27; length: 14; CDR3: CAIRQGLVDGELFF; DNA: TGTGCCATCCGACAGGGGTTGGTTGACGGGGAGCTGTTTTTT
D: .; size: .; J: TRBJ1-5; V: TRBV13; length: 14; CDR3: CASSVGGRDQPQHF; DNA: TGTGCCAGCAGCGTGGGGGGCAGGGATCAGCCCCAGCATTTT
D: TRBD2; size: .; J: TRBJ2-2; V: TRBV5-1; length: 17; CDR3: CASSLLTVAGGTGELFF; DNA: TGCGCCAGCAGCTTGTTGACGGTAGCGGGAGGCACCGGGGAGCTGTTTTTT
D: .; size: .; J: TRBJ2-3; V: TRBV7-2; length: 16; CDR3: CASSLGVGMGTDTQYF; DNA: TGTGCCAGCAGCTTAGGGGTCGGGATGGGCACAGATACGCAGTATTTT
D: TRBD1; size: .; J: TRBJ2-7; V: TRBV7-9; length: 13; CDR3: CASSLGGWDEQYF; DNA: TGTGCCAGCAGCCTAGGGGGCTGGGACGAGCAGTACTTC
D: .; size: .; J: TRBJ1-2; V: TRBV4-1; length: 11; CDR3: CASSQDSAGIF; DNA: TGCGCCAGCAGCCAAGACTCGGCAGGGATTTTC
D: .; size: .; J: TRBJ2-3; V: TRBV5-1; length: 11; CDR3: CASSLDQTQYF; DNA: TGCGCCAGCAGCTTGGACCAAACGCAGTATTTT
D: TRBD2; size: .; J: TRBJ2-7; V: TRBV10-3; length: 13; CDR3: CAISPGWGGEQYF; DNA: TGTGCCATCAGCCCTGGATGGGGGGGCGAGCAGTACTTC